This T cell receptor beta chain was sequenced for a study of blood T cell repertoires in COVID-19. Study overall: T cells, B-cell-depleted T cells, or PBMCs supplied cDNA or gDNA.

CDR1 is SGHRS and CDR2 is YFSETQ in the germline V gene. This CDR3 spans 15 amino acids. Trimming removed 0 bases at V and 5 bases at J, with 11 bases between. The method was immunoSEQ multiplex PCR; TCRdb's version includes in-frame clones alone and lacks a portion of them. Among some 350,000 clones, 65% to 85% were seen once, and the ten largest hold about 3%. The sequence was obtained from a man aged 25-45 years with active or convalescent COVID-19. Sequences were obtained from peripheral blood. The chain employs TRBV5-1 and TRBJ2-2, with D unclear. The CDR3 loop is CASSLVYSHTGELFF. The CDR3, as DNA: TGCGCCAGCAGCTTGGTCTACAGCCATACCGGGGAGCTGTTTTTT. Together with reference TRBV5-1 and TRBJ2-2, the CDR3 gives the full variable domain: KAGVTQTPRYLIKTRGQQVTLSCSPISGHRSVSWYQQTPGQGLQFLFEYFSETQRNKGNFPGRFSGRQFSNSRSEMNVSTLELGDSALYLCASSLVYSHTGELFFGEGSRLTVL.